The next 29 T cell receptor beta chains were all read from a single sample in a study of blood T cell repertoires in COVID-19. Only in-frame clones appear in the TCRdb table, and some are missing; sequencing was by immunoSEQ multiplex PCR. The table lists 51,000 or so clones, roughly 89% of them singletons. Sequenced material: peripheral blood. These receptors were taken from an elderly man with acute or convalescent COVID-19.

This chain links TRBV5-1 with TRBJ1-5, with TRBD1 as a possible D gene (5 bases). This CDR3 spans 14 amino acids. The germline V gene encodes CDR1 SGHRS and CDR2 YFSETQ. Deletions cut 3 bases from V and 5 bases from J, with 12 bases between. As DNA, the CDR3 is TGCGCCAGCAGCTACGGTTCGGGGGATCAGCCCCAGCATTTT. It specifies CASSYGSGDQPQHF. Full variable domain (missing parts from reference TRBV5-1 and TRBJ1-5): KAGVTQTPRYLIKTRGQQVTLSCSPISGHRSVSWYQQTPGQGLQFLFEYFSETQRNKGNFPGRFSGRQFSNSRSEMNVSTLELGDSALYLCASSYGSGDQPQHFGDGTRLSIL.

CDR3 sequence: CASSYGGSEAFF. The DNA for the CDR3 is TGTGCCAGCAGTTACGGGGGGAGTGAAGCTTTCTTT. The rearrangement joins TRBV6-6 to TRBJ1-1; D might be TRBD1 (5 bases). The CDR3 covers 12 residues. Germline CDR1 MNHNY, CDR2 SVGAGI (reference sequence). The germline V and J ends were trimmed by 2 bases and 7 bases, with 8 bases remaining between them.

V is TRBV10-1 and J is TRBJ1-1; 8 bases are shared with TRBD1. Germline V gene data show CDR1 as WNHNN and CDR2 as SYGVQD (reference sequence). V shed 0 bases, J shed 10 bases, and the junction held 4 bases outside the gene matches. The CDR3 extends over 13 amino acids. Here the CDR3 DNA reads TGCGCCAGCAGTGAGTCCCTCAGGGGGCGAGCTTTCTTT. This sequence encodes CASSESLRGRAFF.

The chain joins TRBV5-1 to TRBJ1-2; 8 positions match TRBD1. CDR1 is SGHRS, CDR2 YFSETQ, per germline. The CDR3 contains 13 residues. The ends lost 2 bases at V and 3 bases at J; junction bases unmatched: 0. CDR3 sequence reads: CASSLQGDYGYTF. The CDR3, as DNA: TGCGCCAGCAGCTTACAGGGGGACTATGGCTACACCTTC.

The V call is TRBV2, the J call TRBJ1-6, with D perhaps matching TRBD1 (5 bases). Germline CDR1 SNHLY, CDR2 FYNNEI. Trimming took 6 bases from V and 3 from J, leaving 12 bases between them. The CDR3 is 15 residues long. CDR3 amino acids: CASRGRQLYNSPLHF. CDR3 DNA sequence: TGTGCCAGCAGGGGGCGGCAGCTCTATAATTCACCCCTCCACTTT.

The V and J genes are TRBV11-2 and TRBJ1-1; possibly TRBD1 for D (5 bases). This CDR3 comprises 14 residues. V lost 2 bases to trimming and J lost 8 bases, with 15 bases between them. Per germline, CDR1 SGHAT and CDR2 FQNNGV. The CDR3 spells CASSLSGGFGEAFF. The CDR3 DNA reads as TGTGCCAGCAGCTTATCCGGGGGGTTTGGGGAAGCTTTCTTT.

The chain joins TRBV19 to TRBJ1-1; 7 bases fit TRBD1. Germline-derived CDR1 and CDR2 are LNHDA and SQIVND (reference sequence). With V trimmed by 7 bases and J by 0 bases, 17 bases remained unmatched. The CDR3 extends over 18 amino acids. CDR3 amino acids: CASTSDRLQRGMNTEAFF. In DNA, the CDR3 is TGTGCCAGTACCTCGGACAGGCTTCAACGGGGGATGAACACTGAAGCTTTCTTT.

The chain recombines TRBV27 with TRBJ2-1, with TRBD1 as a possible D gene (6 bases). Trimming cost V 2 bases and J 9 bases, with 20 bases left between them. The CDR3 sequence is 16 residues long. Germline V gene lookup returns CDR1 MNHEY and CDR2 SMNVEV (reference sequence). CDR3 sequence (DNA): TGTGCCAGCAGTTTAGGACCGCCAGGGGTGAGCCTTGAGCAGTTCTTC. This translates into CASSLGPPGVSLEQFF.

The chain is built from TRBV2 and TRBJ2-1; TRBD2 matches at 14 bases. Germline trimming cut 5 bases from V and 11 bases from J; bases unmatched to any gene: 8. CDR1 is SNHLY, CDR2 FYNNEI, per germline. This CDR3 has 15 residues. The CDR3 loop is CASSSLTSGGAKQFF. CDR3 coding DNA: TGTGCCAGCAGTTCCCTGACTAGCGGGGGGGCGAAGCAGTTCTTC. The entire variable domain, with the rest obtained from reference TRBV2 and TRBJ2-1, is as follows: EPEVTQTPSHQVTQMGQEVILRCVPISNHLYFYWYRQILGQKVEFLVSFYNNEISEKSEIFDDQFSVERPDGSNFTLKIRSTKLEDSAMYFCASSSLTSGGAKQFFGPGTRLTVL.

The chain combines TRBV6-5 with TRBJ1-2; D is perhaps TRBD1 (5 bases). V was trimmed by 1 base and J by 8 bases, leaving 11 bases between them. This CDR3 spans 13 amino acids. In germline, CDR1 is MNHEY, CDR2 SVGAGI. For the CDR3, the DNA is TGTGCCAGCAGTTACTTGGGGGGAGGGGGCTACACCTTC. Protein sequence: CASSYLGGGGYTF.

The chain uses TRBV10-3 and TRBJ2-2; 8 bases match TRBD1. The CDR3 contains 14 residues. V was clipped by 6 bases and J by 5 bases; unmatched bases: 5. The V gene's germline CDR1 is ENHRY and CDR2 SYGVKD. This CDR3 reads CAIRRGQETGELFF. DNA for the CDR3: TGTGCCATCAGAAGGGGACAGGAAACCGGGGAGCTGTTTTTT.

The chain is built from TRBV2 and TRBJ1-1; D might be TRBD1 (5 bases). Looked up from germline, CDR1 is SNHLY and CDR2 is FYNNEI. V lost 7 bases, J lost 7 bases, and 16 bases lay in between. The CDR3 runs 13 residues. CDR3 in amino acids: CASTQGVAGEAFF. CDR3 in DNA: TGTGCCAGCACCCAAGGGGTCGCAGGTGAAGCTTTCTTT.

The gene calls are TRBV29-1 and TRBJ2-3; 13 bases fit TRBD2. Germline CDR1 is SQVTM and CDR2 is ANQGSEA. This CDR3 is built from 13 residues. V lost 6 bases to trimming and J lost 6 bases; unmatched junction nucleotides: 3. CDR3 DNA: TGCAGCGTACTAGCGGGGGGGCCCGATACGCAGTATTTT. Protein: CSVLAGGPDTQYF.

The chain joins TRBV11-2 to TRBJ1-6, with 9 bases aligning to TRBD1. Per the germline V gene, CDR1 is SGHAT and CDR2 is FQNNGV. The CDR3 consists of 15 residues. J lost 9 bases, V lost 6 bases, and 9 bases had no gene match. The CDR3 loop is CASRPPGTGSSPLHF. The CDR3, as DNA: TGTGCCAGCAGACCGCCCGGGACAGGGAGTTCACCCCTCCACTTT.

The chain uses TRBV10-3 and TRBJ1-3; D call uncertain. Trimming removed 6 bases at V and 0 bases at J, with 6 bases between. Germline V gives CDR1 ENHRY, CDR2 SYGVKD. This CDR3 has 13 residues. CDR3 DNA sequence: TGTGCCATCAGGAGGGACTCTGGAAACACCATATATTTT. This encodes CAIRRDSGNTIYF.

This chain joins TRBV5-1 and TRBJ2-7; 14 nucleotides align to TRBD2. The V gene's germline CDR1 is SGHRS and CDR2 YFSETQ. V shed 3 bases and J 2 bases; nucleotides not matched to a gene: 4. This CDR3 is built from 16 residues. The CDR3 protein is CASSYLTSGGAYEQYF. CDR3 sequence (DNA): TGCGCCAGCAGCTACCTGACTAGCGGGGGGGCCTACGAGCAGTACTTC.

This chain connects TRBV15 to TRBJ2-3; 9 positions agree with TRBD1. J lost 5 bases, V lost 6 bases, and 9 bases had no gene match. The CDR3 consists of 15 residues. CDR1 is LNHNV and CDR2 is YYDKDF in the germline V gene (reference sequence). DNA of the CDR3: TGTGCCACCAGTTACCGGACAGGGGTGCGAGATACGCAGTATTTT. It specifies CATSYRTGVRDTQYF.

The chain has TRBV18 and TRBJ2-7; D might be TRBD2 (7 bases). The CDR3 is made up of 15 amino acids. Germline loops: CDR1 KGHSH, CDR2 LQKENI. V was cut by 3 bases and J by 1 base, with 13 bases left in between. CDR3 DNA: TGTGCCAGCTCACCGGGAGGGGGGAGATCCTACGAGCAGTACTTC. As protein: CASSPGGGRSYEQYF.

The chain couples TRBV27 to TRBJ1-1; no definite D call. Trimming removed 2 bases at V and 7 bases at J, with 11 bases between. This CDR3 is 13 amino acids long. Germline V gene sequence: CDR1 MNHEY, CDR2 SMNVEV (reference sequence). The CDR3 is CASSLRGVGEAFF. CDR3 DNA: TGTGCCAGCAGTTTAAGAGGCGTGGGTGAAGCTTTCTTT.

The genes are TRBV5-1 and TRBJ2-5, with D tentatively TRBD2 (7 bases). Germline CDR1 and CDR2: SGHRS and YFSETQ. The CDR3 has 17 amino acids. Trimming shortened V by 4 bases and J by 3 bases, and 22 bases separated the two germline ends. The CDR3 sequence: CASSLWTGRGVKETQYF. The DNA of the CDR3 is TGCGCCAGCAGCCTATGGACGGGGAGGGGGGTTAAAGAGACCCAGTACTTC. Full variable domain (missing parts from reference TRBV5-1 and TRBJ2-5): KAGVTQTPRYLIKTRGQQVTLSCSPISGHRSVSWYQQTPGQGLQFLFEYFSETQRNKGNFPGRFSGRQFSNSRSEMNVSTLELGDSALYLCASSLWTGRGVKETQYFGPGTRLLVL.

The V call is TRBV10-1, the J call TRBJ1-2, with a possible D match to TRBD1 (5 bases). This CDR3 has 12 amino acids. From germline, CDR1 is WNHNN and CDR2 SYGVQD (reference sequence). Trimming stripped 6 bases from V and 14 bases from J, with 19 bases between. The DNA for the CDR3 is TGCGCCAGCAGCGGGACGGACTATGGTTGGACCTTC. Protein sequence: CASSGTDYGWTF.

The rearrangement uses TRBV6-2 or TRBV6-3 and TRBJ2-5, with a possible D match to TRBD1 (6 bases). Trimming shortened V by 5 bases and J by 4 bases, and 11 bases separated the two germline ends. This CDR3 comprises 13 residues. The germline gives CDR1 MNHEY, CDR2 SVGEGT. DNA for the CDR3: TGTGCCAGCAGTCTCCTACAGGGAGAGACCCAGTACTTC. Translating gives CASSLLQGETQYF.

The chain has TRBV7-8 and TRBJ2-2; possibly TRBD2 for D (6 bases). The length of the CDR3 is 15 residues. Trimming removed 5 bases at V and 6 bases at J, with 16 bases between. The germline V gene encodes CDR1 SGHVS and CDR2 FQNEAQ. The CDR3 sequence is CASSPSGSWAGELFF. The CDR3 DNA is TGTGCCAGCAGCCCCAGCGGGTCCTGGGCCGGGGAGCTGTTTTTT.

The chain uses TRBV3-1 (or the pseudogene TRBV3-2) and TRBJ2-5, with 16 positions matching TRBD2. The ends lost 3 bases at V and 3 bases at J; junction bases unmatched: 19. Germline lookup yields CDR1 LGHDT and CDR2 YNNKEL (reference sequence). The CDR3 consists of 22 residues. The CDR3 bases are TGTGCCAGCAGCCATCCGGGACTAGCGGGGGGGTCAGGCCAGGGTCCCGAAGAGACCCAGTACTTC. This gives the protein CASSHPGLAGGSGQGPEETQYF.

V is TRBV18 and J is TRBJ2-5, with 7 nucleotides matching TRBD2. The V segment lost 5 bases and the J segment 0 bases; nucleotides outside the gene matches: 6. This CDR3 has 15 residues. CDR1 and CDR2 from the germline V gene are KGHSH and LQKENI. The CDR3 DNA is TGTGCCAGCTCAGGGACTACTGGGTACCAAGAGACCCAGTACTTC. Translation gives CASSGTTGYQETQYF.

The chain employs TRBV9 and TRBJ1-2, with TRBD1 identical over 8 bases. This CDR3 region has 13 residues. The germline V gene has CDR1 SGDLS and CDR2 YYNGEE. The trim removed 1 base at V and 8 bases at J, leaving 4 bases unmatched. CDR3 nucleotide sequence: TGTGCCAGCAGCGTACAGGGGGCAAGCGGCTACACCTTC. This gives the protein CASSVQGASGYTF.

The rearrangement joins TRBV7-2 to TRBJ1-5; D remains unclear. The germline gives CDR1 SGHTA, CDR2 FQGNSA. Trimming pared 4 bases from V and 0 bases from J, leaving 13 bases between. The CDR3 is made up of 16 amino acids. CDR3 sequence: CASSYSGLLSNQPQHF. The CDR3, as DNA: TGTGCCAGCAGCTACTCAGGACTCCTTAGCAATCAGCCCCAGCATTTT.

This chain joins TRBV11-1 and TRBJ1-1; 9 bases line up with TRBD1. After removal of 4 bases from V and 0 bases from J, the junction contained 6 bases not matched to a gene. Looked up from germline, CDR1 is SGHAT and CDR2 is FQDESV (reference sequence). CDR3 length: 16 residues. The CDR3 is CASSSRTGAMNTEAFF. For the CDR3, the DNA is TGTGCCAGCAGCTCCCGGACAGGGGCCATGAACACTGAAGCTTTCTTT.

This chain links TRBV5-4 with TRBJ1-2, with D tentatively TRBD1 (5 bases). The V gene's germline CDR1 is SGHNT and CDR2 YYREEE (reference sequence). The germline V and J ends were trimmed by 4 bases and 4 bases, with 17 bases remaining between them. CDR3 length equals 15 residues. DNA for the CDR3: TGTGCCAGCAGCCCGGGGCGGGGCGGTGGCTATGGCTACACCTTC. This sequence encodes CASSPGRGGGYGYTF.